The sequence of this T cell receptor beta chain was determined in a study of cytomegalovirus exposure and HLA in healthy donors. Study at large: The study placed roughly four fifths of its 398 genotyped donors in the Caucasian-associated ancestry cluster.

Overall study findings and caveats: Most TCR sequences were uncommon, yet certain public TCRs appeared in many donors.

This PCR relied on a set of 60 Vbeta primers and 13 Jbeta primers. Repertoires were generated with immunoSEQ multiplex PCR, while TCRdb's copy carries only in-frame clones and drops some. Of roughly 240,000 clones listed, roughly 81% are singletons. This CDR3 comprises 14 residues. Germline V lookup: CDR1 SGHNT, CDR2 YYREEE (reference sequence). V lost 3 bases, J lost 0 bases, and 2 bases stayed unmatched. A note on this clone: Its antigen remains unidentified.

V usage is TRBV5-4 and J usage is TRBJ1-1; 7 nucleotides align to TRBD1. The sequence derives from a girl aged 2 to 10 in good health and CMV-seronegative. The sample comprised PBMCs. This CDR3 is CASSSTGLNTEAFF. In DNA form, the CDR3 reads TGTGCCAGCAGCTCGACAGGGTTGAACACTGAAGCTTTCTTT.